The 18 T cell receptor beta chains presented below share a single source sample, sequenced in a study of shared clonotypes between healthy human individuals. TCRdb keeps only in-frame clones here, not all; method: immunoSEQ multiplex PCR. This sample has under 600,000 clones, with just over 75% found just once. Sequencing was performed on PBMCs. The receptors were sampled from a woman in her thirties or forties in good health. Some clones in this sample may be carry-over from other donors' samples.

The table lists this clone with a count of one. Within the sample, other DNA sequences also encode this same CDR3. The CDR3 reads CASSRAYGRTKETQYF. CDR3 nucleotide sequence: TGTGCCAGCAGCAGGGCGTACGGGAGGACCAAAGAGACCCAGTACTTC. This sequence joins TRBV5-6 and TRBJ2-5; the match to TRBD2 covers 7 bases. J gave up 3 bases and V 4 bases, and 12 bases lay outside the gene matches. The CDR3 contains 16 residues. CDR1 is SGHDT and CDR2 is YYEEEE in the germline V gene. Full variable domain (rest looked up from reference TRBV5-6 and TRBJ2-5): DAGVTQSPTHLIKTRGQQVTLRCSPKSGHDTVSWYQQALGQGPQFIFQYYEEEERQRGNFPDRFSGHQFPNYSSELNVNALLLGDSALYLCASSRAYGRTKETQYFGPGTRLLVL.

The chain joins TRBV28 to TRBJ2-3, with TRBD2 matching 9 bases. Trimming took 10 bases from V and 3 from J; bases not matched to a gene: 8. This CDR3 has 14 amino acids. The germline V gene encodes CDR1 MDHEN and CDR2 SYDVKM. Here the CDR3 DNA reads TGTGCCACCCTAGCGGGAACGGGAACAGATACGCAGTATTTT. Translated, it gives CATLAGTGTDTQYF.

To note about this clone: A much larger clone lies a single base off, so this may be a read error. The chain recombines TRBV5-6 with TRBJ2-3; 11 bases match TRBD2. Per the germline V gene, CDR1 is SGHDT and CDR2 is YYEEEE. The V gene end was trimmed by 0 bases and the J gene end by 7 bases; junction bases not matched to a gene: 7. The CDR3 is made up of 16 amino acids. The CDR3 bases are TGTGCCAGCAGCTTGGGAGTAGGGACTAGCGGTTATACGCAGTATTTT. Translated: CASSLGVGTSGYTQYF. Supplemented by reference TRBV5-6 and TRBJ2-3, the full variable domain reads DAGVTQSPTHLIKTRGQQVTLRCSPKSGHDTVSWYQQALGQGPQFIFQYYEEEERQRGNFPDRFSGHQFPNYSSELNVNALLLGDSALYLCASSLGVGTSGYTQYFGPGTRLTVL.

Here the CDR3 reads CAWSLGGSSYEQYF. The CDR3 DNA sequence: TGTGCCTGGAGTCTGGGCGGGAGCTCCTACGAGCAGTACTTC. The gene calls are TRBV30 and TRBJ2-7, with TRBD2 matching 7 bases. Germline CDR1 GTSNPN, CDR2 SVGIG (reference sequence). Trimming at V came to 2 bases and at J to 0 bases, leaving 4 bases not matched to a gene. The CDR3 has 14 amino acids. Together with reference TRBV30 and TRBJ2-7, the CDR3 gives the full variable domain: SQTIHQWPATLVQPVGSPLSLECTVEGTSNPNLYWYRQAAGRGLQLLFYSVGIGQISSEVPQNLSASRPQDRQFILSSKKLLLSDSGFYLCAWSLGGSSYEQYFGPGTRLTVT.

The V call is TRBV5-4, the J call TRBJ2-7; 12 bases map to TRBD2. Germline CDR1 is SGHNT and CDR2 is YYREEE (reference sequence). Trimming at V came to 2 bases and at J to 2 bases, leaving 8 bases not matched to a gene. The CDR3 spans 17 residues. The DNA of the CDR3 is TGTGCCAGCAGCTTCTACCTGCTAGCGGGAGGGCCCTACGAGCAGTACTTC. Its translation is CASSFYLLAGGPYEQYF.

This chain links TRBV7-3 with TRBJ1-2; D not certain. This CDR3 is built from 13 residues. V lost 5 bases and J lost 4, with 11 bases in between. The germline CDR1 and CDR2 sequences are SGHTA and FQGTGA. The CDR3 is CASSPGPTYGYTF. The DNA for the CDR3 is TGTGCCAGCAGCCCTGGTCCCACCTATGGCTACACCTTC.

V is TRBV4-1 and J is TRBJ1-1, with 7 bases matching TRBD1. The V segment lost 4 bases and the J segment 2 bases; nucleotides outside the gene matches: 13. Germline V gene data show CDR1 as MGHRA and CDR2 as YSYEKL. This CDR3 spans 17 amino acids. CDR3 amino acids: CASSRIDRDLLNTEAFF. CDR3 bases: TGCGCCAGCAGCCGCATAGACAGGGATCTTCTCAACACTGAAGCTTTCTTT.

In nucleotides, the CDR3 is TGTGCCAGTCAATCCTTACCGGGACAGGGGGCAGCTTTCTTT. This codes for CASQSLPGQGAAFF. This chain uses TRBV19 with TRBJ1-1, with 12 bases lining up with TRBD1. V dropped 8 bases and J dropped 10; count of bases not matched to a gene: 11. CDR3 length equals 14 residues. Germline loops: CDR1 LNHDA, CDR2 SQIVND (reference sequence).

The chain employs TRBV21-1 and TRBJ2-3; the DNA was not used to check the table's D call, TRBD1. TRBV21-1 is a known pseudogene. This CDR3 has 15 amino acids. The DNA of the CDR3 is TGTGCCAGCAGCAAAGGGAGGACAGGGTCAGATACGCAGTATTTT. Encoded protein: CASSKGRTGSDTQYF.

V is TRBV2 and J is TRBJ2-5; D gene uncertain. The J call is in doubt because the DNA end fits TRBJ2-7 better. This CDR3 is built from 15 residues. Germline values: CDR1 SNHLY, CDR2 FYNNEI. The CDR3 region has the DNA TGTGCCAGCAGTTTCCTCCGCTACTCACCCTACGAGCAGTACTTC. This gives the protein CASSFLRYSPYEQYF.

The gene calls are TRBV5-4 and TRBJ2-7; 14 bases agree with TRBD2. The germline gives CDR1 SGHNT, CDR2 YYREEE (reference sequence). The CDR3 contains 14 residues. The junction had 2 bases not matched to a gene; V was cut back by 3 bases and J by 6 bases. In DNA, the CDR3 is TGTGCCAGCAGCTACGGGACTAGCGGGAGCGAGCAGTACTTC. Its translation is CASSYGTSGSEQYF.

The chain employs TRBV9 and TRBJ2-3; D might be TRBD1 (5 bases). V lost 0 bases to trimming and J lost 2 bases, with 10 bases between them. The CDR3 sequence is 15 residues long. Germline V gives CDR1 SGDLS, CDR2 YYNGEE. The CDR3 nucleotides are TGTGCCAGCAGCGTAGTGGCAGGGAACACAGATACGCAGTATTTT. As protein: CASSVVAGNTDTQYF.

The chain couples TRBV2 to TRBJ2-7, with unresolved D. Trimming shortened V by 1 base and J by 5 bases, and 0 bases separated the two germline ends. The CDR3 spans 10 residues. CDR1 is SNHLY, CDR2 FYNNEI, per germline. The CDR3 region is CASSEDEQYF. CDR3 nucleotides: TGTGCCAGCAGTGAAGACGAGCAGTACTTC.

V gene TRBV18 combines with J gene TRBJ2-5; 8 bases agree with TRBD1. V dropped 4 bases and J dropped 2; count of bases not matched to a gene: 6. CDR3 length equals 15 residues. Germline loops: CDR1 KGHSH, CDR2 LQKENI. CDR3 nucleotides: TGTGCCAGCTCACTAAGACAGGGGCCACAAGAGACCCAGTACTTC. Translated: CASSLRQGPQETQYF.

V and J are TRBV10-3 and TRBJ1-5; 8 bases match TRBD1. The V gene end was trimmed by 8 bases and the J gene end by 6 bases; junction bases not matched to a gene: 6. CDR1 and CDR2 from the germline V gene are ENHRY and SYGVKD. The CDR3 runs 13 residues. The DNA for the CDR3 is TGTGCCATCCAGGGGGCTAAGGGTCAGCCCCAGCATTTT. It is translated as CAIQGAKGQPQHF.

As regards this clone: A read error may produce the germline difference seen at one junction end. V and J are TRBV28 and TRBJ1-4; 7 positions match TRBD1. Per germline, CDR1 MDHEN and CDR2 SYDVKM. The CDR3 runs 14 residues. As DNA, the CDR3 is TGTGCCAGCAGTTTCAGGGGGACTAATGGAAAACTGTTTTTT. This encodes CASSFRGTNGKLFF.

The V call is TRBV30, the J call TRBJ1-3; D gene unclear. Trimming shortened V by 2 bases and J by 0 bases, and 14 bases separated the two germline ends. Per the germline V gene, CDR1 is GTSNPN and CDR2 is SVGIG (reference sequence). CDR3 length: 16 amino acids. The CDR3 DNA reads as TGTGCCTGGAGTCCTCGACGGCCCGGCTCTGGAAACACCATATATTTT. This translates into CAWSPRRPGSGNTIYF.

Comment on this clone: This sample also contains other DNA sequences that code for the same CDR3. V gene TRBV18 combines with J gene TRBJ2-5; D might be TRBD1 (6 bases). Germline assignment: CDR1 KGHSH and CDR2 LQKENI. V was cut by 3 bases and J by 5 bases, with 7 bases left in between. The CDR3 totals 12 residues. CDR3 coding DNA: TGTGCCAGCTCACCGCAGGGGGAGACCCAGTACTTC. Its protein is CASSPQGETQYF.